This paragraph covers one T cell receptor (beta chain) sequence. Its antigen is still unknown. Produced via immunoSEQ multiplex PCR; TCRdb's table is partial and in-frame only. This table holds fewer than 60,000 clones, 77% found once. This CDR3 is built from 14 residues. Germline CDR1 is SGHTA and CDR2 is FQGNSA. The germline V and J ends were trimmed by 2 bases and 6 bases, with 13 bases remaining between them. This record comes from a study of PD-1 blockade in mismatch repair-deficient tumors. Every patient had mismatch repair deficiency by PCR or immunohistochemistry. TCRs were sequenced from a few patients responding to pembrolizumab. Study results and limitations: Tumor-resident clones, often undetectable pretreatment in blood, expanded then contracted after pembrolizumab.

This sequence originates from an adult with mismatch repair-deficient cancer. The chain is built from TRBV7-2 and TRBJ1-1; no firm D call. The specimen comprised PBMCs, sampled before pembrolizumab treatment. The CDR3 DNA sequence: TGTGCCAGCAGCTTATATTCGCGGGTCCCTGAAGCTTTCTTT. This encodes CASSLYSRVPEAFF.